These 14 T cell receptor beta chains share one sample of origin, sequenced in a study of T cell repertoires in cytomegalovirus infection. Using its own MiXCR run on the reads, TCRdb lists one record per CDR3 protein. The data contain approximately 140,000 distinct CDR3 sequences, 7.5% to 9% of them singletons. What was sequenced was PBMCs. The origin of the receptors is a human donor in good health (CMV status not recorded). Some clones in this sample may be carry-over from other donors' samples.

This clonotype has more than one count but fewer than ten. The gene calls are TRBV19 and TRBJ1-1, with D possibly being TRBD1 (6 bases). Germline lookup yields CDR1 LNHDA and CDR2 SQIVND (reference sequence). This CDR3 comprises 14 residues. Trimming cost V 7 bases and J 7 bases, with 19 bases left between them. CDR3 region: CASKRFDRSNEAFF. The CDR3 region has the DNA TGTGCCAGTAAAAGGTTCGACAGGTCGAATGAAGCTTTCTTT.

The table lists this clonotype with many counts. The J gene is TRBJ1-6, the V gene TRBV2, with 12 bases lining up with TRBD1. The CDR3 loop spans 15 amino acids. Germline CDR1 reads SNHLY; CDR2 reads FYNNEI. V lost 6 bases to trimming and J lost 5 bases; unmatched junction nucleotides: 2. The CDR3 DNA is TGTGCCAGCAGCGGGACAGGGGGCGATAATTCACCCCTCCACTTT. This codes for CASSGTGGDNSPLHF.

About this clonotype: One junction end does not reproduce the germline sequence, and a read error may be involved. The DNA for the CDR3 is TGCAGTGCTCTGGGGGTAGGCTCCTACTCCTATAATTCACCCCTCAACTTT. This sequence encodes CSALGVGSYSYNSPLNF. The chain joins TRBV20-1 to TRBJ1-6; a possible D gene is TRBD1 (5 bases). The CDR3 length is 17 residues. The germline CDR1 and CDR2 sequences are DFQATT and SNEGSKA (reference sequence).

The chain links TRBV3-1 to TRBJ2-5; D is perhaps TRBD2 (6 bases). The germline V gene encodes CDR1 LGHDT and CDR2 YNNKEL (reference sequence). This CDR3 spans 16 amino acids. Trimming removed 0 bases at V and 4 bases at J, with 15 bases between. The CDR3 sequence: CASSQDLSAGGETQYF. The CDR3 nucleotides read TGTGCCAGCAGCCAAGATCTATCGGCCGGGGGAGAGACCCAGTACTTC.

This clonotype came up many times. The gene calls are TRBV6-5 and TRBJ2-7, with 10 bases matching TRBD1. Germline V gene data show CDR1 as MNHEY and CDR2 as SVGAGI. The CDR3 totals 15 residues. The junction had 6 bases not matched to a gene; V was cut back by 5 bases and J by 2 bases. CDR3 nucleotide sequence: TGTGCCAGCAGTAGAACGGGACAGGGGACCTACGAGCAGTACTTC. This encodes CASSRTGQGTYEQYF.

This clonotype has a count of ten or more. The CDR3 nucleotides read TGTGCCAGCAGCCCCGCGGGGACAGCTAATGAAAAACTGTTTTTT. It is translated as CASSPAGTANEKLFF. The chain carries TRBV7-2 and TRBJ1-4, with 7 bases identical to TRBD1. There are 15 residues in the CDR3. The J segment lost 3 bases and the V segment lost 5 bases, leaving 6 bases of the junction unmatched. In germline, CDR1 is SGHTA, CDR2 FQGNSA.

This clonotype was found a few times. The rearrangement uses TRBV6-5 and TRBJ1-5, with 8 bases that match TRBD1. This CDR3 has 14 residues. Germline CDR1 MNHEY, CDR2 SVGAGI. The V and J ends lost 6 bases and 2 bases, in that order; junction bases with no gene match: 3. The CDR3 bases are TGTGCCAGCAGCAGGGGGCCGGGCAATCAGCCCCAGCATTTT. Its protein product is CASSRGPGNQPQHF.

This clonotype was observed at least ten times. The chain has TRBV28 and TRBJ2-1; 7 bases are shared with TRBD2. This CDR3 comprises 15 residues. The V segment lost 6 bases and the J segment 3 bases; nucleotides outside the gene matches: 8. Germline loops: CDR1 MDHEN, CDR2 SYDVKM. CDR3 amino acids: CASSSGGLDYNEQFF. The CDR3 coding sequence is TGTGCCAGCAGCTCGGGGGGTCTTGACTACAATGAGCAGTTCTTC.

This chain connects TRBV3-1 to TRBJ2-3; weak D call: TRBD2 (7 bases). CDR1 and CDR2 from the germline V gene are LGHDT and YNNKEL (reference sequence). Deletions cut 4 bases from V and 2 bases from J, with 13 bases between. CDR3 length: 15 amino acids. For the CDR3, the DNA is TGTGCCAGCAGCCGCCTCGGGGGGCCCACAGATACGCAGTATTTT. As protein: CASSRLGGPTDTQYF.

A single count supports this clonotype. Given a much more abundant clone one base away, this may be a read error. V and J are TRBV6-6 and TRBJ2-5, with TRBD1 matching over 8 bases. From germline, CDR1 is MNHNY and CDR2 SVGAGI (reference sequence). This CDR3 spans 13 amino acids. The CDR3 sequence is CASRTGEQETQNF. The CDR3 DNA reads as TGTGCCAGCAGGACAGGGGAGCAAGAGACCCAGAACTTC.

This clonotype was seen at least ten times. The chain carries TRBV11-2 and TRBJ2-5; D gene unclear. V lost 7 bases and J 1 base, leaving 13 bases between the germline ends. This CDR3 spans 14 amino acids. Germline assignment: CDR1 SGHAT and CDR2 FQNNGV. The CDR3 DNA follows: TGTGCCAGCACCTTCCATAACTTCCAAGAGACCCAGTACTTC. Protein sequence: CASTFHNFQETQYF. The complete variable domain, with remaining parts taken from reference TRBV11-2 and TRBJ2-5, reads EAGVAQSPRYKIIEKRQSVAFWCNPISGHATLYWYQQILGQGPKLLIQFQNNGVVDDSQLPKDRFSAERLKGVDSTLKIQPAKLEDSAVYLCASTFHNFQETQYFGPGTRLLVL.

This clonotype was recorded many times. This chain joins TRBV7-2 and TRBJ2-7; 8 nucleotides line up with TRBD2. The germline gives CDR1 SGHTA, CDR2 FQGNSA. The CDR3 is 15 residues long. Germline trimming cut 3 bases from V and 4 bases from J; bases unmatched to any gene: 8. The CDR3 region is CASSLGRGEHYEQYF. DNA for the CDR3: TGTGCCAGCAGCTTGGGGCGGGGGGAACATTACGAGCAGTACTTC.

The CDR3 sequence is CASSASGTDADTQYF. CDR3 bases: TGTGCCAGCAGTGCATCCGGGACTGACGCAGATACGCAGTATTTT. V and J are TRBV2 and TRBJ2-3, with D possibly matching TRBD2 (6 bases). Germline loops: CDR1 SNHLY, CDR2 FYNNEI. V gave up 4 bases and J gave up 4 bases, with 15 bases separating them. The length of the CDR3 is 15 residues.

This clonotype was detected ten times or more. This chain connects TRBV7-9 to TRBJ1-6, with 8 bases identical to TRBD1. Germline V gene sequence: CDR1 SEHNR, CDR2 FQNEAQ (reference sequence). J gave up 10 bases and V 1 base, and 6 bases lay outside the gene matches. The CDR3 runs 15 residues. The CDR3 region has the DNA TGTGCCAGCAGCTTAGGTCAGGGGGCCTCCTCACCCCTCCACTTT. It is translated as CASSLGQGASSPLHF.